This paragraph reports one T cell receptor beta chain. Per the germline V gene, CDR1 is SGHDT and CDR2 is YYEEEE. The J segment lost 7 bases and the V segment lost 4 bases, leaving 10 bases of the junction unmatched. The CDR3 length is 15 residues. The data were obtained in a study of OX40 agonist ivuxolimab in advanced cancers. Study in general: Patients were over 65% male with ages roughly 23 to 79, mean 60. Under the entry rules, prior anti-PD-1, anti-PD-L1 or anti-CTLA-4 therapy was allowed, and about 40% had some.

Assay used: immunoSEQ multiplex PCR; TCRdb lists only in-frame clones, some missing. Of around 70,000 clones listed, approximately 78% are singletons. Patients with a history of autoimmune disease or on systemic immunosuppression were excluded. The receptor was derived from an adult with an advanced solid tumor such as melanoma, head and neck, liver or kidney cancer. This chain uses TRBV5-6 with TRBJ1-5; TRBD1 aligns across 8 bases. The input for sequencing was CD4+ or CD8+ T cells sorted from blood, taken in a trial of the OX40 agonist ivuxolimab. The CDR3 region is CASSRLDRGGQPQHF. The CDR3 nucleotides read TGTGCCAGCAGCCGCCTAGACAGGGGAGGACAGCCCCAGCATTTT.